These T cell receptor beta chains were read from a single sample in a study of identical twins. TCRdb redid the calling of the 5' RACE reads with MiXCR, one entry per CDR3 protein. The sample yields 1.5 million or so distinct CDR3 sequences, roughly a third seen once. The source material was cord blood. All receptors derive from a newborn girl in good health. CDR3s include the opening cysteine and the closing phenylalanine or tryptophan. D genes are given only for firm matches. Clone size is not always given. Where it is, it says once, few, many or a class for expanded clones.

cdr3_aa: CASLTRTRSGNEQYF; cdr3_nt: TGTGCCAGCCTGACCCGGACTAGGTCCGGCAATGAGCAGTACTTC; j_call: TRBJ2-5; d_call: TRBD2; v_call: TRBV27; clone_size: NA
cdr3_aa: CASTPGLTKETQYF; cdr3_nt: TGTGCCAGCACCCCAGGGCTCACAAAAGAGACCCAGTACTTC; j_call: TRBJ2-5; d_call: NA; v_call: TRBV6-6; clone_size: few
cdr3_aa: CASSPGQGGTNEKLFF; cdr3_nt: TGTGCCAGCAGCCCCGGACAGGGTGGGACTAATGAAAAACTGTTTTTT; j_call: TRBJ1-4; d_call: TRBD1; v_call: TRBV6-6; clone_size: NA
cdr3_aa: CASRFIGQGTKYF; cdr3_nt: TGTGCCAGCAGGTTTATAGGTCAGGGCACGAAGTACTTC; j_call: TRBJ2-5; d_call: NA; v_call: TRBV27; clone_size: NA
cdr3_aa: CASARAVAGAVDTQYF; cdr3_nt: TGTGCCAGTGCCCGAGCAGTAGCGGGAGCGGTAGATACGCAGTATTTT; j_call: TRBJ2-3; d_call: TRBD2; v_call: TRBV6-6; clone_size: NA
cdr3_aa: CSALPYRDNTEAFF; cdr3_nt: TGCAGCGCCCTACCCTACAGGGATAACACTGAAGCTTTCTTT; j_call: TRBJ1-1; d_call: NA; v_call: TRBV29-1; clone_size: many
cdr3_aa: CSVGGWGEPQHF; cdr3_nt: TGCAGCGTTGGGGGTTGGGGGGAGCCCCAGCATTTT; j_call: TRBJ1-5; d_call: NA; v_call: TRBV29-1; clone_size: NA
cdr3_aa: CASSVGRARGRDYGYTF; cdr3_nt: TGTGCCAGCAGTGTTGGCAGAGCCAGGGGGCGAGACTATGGCTACACCTTC; j_call: TRBJ1-2; d_call: TRBD1; v_call: TRBV6-1; clone_size: NA
cdr3_aa: CASDPADGYTF; cdr3_nt: TGTGCCAGCGATCCGGCGGATGGCTACACCTTC; j_call: TRBJ1-2; d_call: NA; v_call: TRBV21-1; clone_size: NA
cdr3_aa: CASSDRGLGVEKLFF; cdr3_nt: TGTGCCAGCAGTGACAGGGGGCTTGGAGTTGAAAAACTGTTTTTT; j_call: TRBJ1-4; d_call: TRBD1; v_call: TRBV2; clone_size: few
cdr3_aa: CASSLVVGRHEKLFF; cdr3_nt: TGCGCCAGCAGCTTGGTGGTCGGGCGGCATGAAAAACTGTTTTTT; j_call: TRBJ1-4; d_call: NA; v_call: TRBV5-1; clone_size: many
cdr3_aa: CASSEELPDTQYF; cdr3_nt: TGTGCCAGCAGTGAAGAGTTGCCAGATACGCAGTATTTT; j_call: TRBJ2-3; d_call: NA; v_call: TRBV2; clone_size: few
cdr3_aa: CATCAGADQPQHF; cdr3_nt: TGTGCCACTTGTGCAGGGGCTGATCAGCCCCAGCATTTT; j_call: TRBJ1-5; d_call: NA; v_call: TRBV24-1; clone_size: few
cdr3_aa: CASSPDTYYTQYF; cdr3_nt: TGTGCCAGCAGTCCAGACACCTACTATACGCAGTATTTT; j_call: TRBJ2-3; d_call: NA; v_call: TRBV5-8; clone_size: NA
cdr3_aa: CASSLGTVAGLVQFF; cdr3_nt: TGCGCCAGCAGCTTGGGCACGGTTGCGGGCTTGGTGCAGTTCTTC; j_call: TRBJ2-1; d_call: NA; v_call: TRBV5-1; clone_size: NA
cdr3_aa: CASSAYLGDTQYF; cdr3_nt: TGTGCCAGCAGCGCCTACTTGGGAGATACGCAGTATTTT; j_call: TRBJ2-3; d_call: NA; v_call: TRBV9; clone_size: many
cdr3_aa: CSVDLLSNGGIVEQFF; cdr3_nt: TGCAGCGTTGATTTACTATCCAACGGGGGAATTGTTGAGCAGTTCTTC; j_call: TRBJ2-1; d_call: NA; v_call: TRBV29-1; clone_size: NA
cdr3_aa: CASSQGDDPSYNEQFF; cdr3_nt: TGTGCCAGCAGCCAAGGAGATGATCCCTCCTACAATGAGCAGTTCTTC; j_call: TRBJ2-1; d_call: NA; v_call: TRBV3-1; clone_size: few
cdr3_aa: CASRSRDRVTDTQYF; cdr3_nt: TGTGCCAGCAGATCCCGGGACAGGGTTACAGATACGCAGTATTTT; j_call: TRBJ2-3; d_call: TRBD1; v_call: TRBV6-6; clone_size: few
cdr3_aa: CASSQGLRRPDTQYF; cdr3_nt: TGTGCCAGCAGCCAAGGACTCCGTAGGCCAGATACGCAGTATTTT; j_call: TRBJ2-3; d_call: NA; v_call: TRBV4-2; clone_size: few